This T cell receptor beta chain was sequenced during a study of glioma-infiltrating T cells. TCR alpha and beta CDR3 regions were amplified from RNA using iRepertoire nested multiplex PCR. TCRdb recomputed calls from the multiplex PCR reads with MiXCR, one row per CDR3 protein. The sample lists approximately 190,000 distinct CDR3 sequences, 30% to 40% occurring once. The germline gives CDR1 SEHNR, CDR2 FQNEAQ (reference sequence). V was shortened by 8 bases and J by 1 base, with 8 bases between the two germline ends. This CDR3 is 12 amino acids long. This clonotype occurred many times. The receptor comes from a human donor with low-grade glioma or glioblastoma, undergoing nonglioma brain surgery, or in good health (not recorded which). This sequence joins TRBV7-9 and TRBJ1-1; no firm D call. Specimen: glioma tissue, nonneoplastic brain tissue, or PBMCs (not recorded which). Here the CDR3 DNA reads TGTGCCAGCGAGCGGGAGAACACTGAAGCTTTCTTT. Protein sequence: CASERENTEAFF. Variable domain in full (rest from reference TRBV7-9 and TRBJ1-1): DTGVSQNPRHKITKRGQNVTFRCDPISEHNRLYWYRQTLGQGPEFLTYFQNEAQLEKSRLLSDRFSAERPKGSFSTLEIQRTEQGDSAMYLCASERENTEAFFGQGTRLTVV.